The source of this T cell receptor (beta chain) is a study of Graves' ophthalmopathy and Graves' hyperthyroidism. This clonotype was detected ten times or more. In germline, CDR1 is SGHTA, CDR2 FQGNSA. The CDR3 has 15 residues. V was clipped by 4 bases and J by 7 bases; unmatched bases: 10. TCR beta CDR3 amplification used RNA transcripts. Second-round multiplex PCR came after a first-round RT-PCR that employed HTBI primers. One entry per CDR3 protein, called by TCRdb with MiXCR from the multiplex PCR reads. Of some 400,000 distinct CDR3 sequences in the sample, 18% are singletons; the top ten hold around 1.6%. Clinicians made diagnoses from clinical symptoms, serum thyroxine, TRAb, thyroid ultrasound and orbital computed tomography. The authors isolated PBMCs from around 10 ml of fresh peripheral blood.

The TCR comes from a woman aged 18 to 35 with Graves' ophthalmopathy. Input material: peripheral blood. V usage is TRBV7-2 and J usage is TRBJ2-7; 10 bases line up with TRBD1. CDR3 in amino acids: CASSYRDRGLQEQYF. The CDR3 coding sequence is TGTGCCAGCAGCTACCGGGACAGGGGACTTCAAGAGCAGTACTTC.